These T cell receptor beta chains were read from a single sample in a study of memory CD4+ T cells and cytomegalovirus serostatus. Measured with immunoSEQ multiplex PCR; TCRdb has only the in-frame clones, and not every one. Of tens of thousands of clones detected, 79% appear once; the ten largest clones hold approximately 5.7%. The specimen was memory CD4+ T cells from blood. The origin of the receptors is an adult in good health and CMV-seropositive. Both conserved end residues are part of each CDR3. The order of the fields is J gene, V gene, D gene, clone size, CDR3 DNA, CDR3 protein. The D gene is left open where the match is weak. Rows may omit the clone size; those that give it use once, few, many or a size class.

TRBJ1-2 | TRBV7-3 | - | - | TGTGCCAGCAGCATTGACAGTGGGTATGGCTACACCTTC | CASSIDSGYGYTF
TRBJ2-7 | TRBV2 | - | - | TGTGCCAGCAGACCCGGGACGGAATCCTACGAGCAGTACTTC | CASRPGTESYEQYF
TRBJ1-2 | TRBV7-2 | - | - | TGTGCCAGCAGCTTAGCCAGAGGCTACACCTTC | CASSLARGYTF
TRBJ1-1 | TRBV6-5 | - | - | TGTGCCAGCAGGGATGGAGGGAAATGGAACACTGAAGCTTTCTTT | CASRDGGKWNTEAFF
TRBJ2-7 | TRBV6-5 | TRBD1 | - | TGTGCCAGCAGACCAAACAGGGGTGGGTACGAGCAGTACTTC | CASRPNRGGYEQYF
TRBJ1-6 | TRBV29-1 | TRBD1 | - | TGCAGCGTGGGGACAGAGATGAATTCACCCCTCCACTTT | CSVGTEMNSPLHF
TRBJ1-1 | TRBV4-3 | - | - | TGCGCCAGCAGCCAAGAAGTCAGCTTGAACACTGAAGCTTTCTTT | CASSQEVSLNTEAFF
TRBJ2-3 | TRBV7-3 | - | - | TGTGCCAGCAGCTTAACCGCTTTGGGGAGAGAGGCCACAGATACGCAGTATTTT | CASSLTALGREATDTQYF
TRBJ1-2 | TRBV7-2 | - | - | TGTGCCAGCAGCCCCAATAAAGGGACCTATGGCTACACCTTC | CASSPNKGTYGYTF
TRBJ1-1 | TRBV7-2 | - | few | TGTGCCAGCAGCGTACAGCTTCCTGTCACTGAAGCTTTCTTT | CASSVQLPVTEAFF
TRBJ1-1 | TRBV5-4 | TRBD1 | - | TGTGCCAGCAGCTTGGCCGGACAGGGTTCCACTGAAGCTTTCTTT | CASSLAGQGSTEAFF
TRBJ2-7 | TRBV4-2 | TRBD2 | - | TGTGCCAGCAGCCAGAGCCCGGGACTAGCCTACGAGCAGTACTTC | CASSQSPGLAYEQYF
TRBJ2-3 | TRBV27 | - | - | TGTGCCAGCAGTTTACTTATCCCAGATACGCAGTATTTT | CASSLLIPDTQYF
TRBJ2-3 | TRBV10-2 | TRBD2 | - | TGCGCCACCCTAGCGGCGGCTAGCACAGATACGCAGTATTTT | CATLAAASTDTQYF
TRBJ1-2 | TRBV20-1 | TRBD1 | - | TGCAGCGCGGGACAGAACTATGGCTACACCTTC | CSAGQNYGYTF
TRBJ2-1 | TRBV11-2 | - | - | TGTGCCAGCAGCTTAGATCGGGCGGGAAATGAGCAGTTCTTC | CASSLDRAGNEQFF
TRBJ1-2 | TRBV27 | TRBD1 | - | TGTGCCAGCAGCCTTATTCAGGGGGCGGTTGGCTACACCTTC | CASSLIQGAVGYTF
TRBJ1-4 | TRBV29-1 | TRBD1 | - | TGCAGCGTCACTACAGGGGCTCTAGAGAAACTGTTTTTT | CSVTTGALEKLFF
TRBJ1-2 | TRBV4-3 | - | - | TGCGCCAGCACCAACTCACACGCAGTACCTAACTATGGCTACACCTTC | CASTNSHAVPNYGYTF
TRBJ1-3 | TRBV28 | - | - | TGTGCCAGCCTACATCCTAGGTCCTCTGGAAACACCATATATTTT | CASLHPRSSGNTIYF
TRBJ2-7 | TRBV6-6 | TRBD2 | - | TGTGCCAGCAGGGAGACTAGCGGACCCTACGAGCAGTACTTC | CASRETSGPYEQYF
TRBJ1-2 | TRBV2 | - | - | TGTGCCAGCAGTGGACTGAATAACTATGGCTACACCTTC | CASSGLNNYGYTF
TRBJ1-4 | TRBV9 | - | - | TGTGCCAGCAGCGCAACGATCAACGCTAATGAAAAACTGTTTTTT | CASSATINANEKLFF
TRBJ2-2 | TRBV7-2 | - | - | TGTGCCAGCAGCCGACAGAGGGCGTTTACGAACACCGGGGAGCTGTTTTTT | CASSRQRAFTNTGELFF
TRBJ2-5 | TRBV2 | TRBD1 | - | TGTGCCAGCAGTGAAGGGTGGACAGGGGGCCCAGAGACCCAGTACTTC | CASSEGWTGGPETQYF
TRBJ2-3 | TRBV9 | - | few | TGTGCCAGCAGCCCCGGGACGTTACCGCTTGATACGCAGTATTTT | CASSPGTLPLDTQYF
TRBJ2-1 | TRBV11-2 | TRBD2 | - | TGTGCCAGCTCGCCCTTAGCGGGAGGGCGGGAGAATGAGCAGTTCTTC | CASSPLAGGRENEQFF